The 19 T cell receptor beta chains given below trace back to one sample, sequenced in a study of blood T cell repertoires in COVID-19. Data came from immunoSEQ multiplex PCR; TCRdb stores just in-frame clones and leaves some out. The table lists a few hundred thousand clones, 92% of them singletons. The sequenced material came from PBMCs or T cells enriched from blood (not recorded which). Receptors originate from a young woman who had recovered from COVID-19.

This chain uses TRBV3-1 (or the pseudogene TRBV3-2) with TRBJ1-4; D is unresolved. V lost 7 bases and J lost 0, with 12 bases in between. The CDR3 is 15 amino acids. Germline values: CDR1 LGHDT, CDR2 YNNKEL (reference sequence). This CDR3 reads CASKPGGATNEKLFF. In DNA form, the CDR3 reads TGTGCCAGCAAACCCGGTGGAGCAACTAATGAAAAACTGTTTTTT.

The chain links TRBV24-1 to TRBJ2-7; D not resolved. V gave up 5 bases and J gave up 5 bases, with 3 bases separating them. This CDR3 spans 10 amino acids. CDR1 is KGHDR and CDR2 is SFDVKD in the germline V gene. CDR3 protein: CATSVDEQYF. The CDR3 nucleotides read TGTGCCACCAGTGTAGACGAGCAGTACTTC.

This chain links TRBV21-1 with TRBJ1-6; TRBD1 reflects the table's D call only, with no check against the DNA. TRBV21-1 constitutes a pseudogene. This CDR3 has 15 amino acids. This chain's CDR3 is CASSKPGQPNSPLHF. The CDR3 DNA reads TGTGCCAGCAGCAAGCCGGGACAGCCTAATTCACCCCTCCACTTT.

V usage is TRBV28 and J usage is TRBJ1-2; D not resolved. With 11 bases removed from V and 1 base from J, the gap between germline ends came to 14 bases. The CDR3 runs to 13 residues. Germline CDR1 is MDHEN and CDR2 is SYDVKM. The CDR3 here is CACGVQNNYGYTF. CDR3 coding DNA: TGTGCCTGCGGGGTGCAGAATAACTATGGCTACACCTTC.

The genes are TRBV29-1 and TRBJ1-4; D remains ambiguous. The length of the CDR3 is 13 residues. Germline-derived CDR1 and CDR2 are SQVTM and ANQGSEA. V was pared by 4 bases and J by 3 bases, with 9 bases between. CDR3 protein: CSVAPGANEKLFF. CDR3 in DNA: TGCAGCGTTGCCCCCGGAGCTAATGAAAAACTGTTTTTT.

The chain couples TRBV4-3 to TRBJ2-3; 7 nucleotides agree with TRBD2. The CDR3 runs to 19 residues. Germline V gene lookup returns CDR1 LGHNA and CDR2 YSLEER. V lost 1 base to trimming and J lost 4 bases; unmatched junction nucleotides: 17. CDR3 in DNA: TGCGCCAGCAGCCAAGTCCAGCTGAGACCTAGCGGTTCCCCAGATACGCAGTATTTT. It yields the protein CASSQVQLRPSGSPDTQYF.

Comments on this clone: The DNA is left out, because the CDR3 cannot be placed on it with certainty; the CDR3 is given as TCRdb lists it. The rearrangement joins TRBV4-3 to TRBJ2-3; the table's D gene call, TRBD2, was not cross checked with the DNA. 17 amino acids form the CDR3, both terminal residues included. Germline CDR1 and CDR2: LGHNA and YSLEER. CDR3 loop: CASSGQRGGFLADTQYF.

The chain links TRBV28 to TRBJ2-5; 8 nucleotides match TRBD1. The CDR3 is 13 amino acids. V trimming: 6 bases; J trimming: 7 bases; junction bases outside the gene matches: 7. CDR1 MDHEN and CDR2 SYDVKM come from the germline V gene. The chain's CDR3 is CASRPGGEGTQYF. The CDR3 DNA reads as TGTGCCAGCAGACCAGGGGGCGAGGGGACCCAGTACTTC.

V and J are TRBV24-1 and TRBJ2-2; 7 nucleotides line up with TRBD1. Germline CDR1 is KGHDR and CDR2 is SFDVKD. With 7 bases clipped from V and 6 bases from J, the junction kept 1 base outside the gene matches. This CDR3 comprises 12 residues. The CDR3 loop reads CATRGTAGELFF. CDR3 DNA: TGTGCCACCAGAGGGACAGCCGGGGAGCTGTTTTTT.

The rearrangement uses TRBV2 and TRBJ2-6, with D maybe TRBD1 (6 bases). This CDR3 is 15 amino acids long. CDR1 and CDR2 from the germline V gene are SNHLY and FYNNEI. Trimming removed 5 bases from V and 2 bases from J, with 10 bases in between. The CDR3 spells CASSSGVAGANVLTF. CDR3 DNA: TGTGCCAGCAGTTCAGGGGTAGCTGGGGCCAACGTCCTGACTTTC.

The CDR3: CAISDANTYEQYF. Written as DNA, the CDR3 is TGTGCCATCAGTGACGCCAACACCTACGAGCAGTACTTC. V usage is TRBV10-3 and J usage is TRBJ2-7; D gene uncertain. Trimming removed 3 bases at V and 2 bases at J, with 8 bases between. The CDR3 length is 13 residues. Per the germline V gene, CDR1 is ENHRY and CDR2 is SYGVKD.

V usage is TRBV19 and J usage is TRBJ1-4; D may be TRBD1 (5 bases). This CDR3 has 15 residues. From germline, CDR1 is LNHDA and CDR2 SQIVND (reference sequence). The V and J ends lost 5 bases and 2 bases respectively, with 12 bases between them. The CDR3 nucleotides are TGTGCCAGTAGTTCCATAGGGGCTACTAATGAAAAACTGTTTTTT. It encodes CASSSIGATNEKLFF. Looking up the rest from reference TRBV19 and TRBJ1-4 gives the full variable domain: DGGITQSPKYLFRKEGQNVTLSCEQNLNHDAMYWYRQDPGQGLRLIYYSQIVNDFQKGDIAEGYSVSREKKESFPLTVTSAQKNPTAFYLCASSSIGATNEKLFFGSGTQLSVL.

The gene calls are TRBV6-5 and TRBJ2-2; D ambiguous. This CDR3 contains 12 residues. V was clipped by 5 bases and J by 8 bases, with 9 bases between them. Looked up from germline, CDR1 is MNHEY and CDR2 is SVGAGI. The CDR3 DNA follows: TGTGCCAGCAGTACCGGTTTGGGGGAGCTGTTTTTT. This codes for CASSTGLGELFF.

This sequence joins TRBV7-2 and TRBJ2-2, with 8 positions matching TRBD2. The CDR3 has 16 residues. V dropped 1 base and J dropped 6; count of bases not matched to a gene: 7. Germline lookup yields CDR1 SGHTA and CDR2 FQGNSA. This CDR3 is CASSLVPAGAPGELFF. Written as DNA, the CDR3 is TGTGCCAGCAGCTTAGTCCCAGCGGGAGCCCCCGGGGAGCTGTTTTTT.

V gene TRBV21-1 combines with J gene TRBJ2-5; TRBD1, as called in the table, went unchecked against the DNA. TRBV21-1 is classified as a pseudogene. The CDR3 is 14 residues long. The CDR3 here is CASSKTGGTETQYF. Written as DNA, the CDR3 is TGTGCCAGCAGCAAGACAGGGGGGACGGAGACCCAGTACTTC.

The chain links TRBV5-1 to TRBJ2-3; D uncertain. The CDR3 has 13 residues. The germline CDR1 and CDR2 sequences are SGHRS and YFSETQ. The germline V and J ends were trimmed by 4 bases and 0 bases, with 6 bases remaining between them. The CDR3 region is CASSLISTDTQYF. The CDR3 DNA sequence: TGCGCCAGCAGCCTTATTAGCACAGATACGCAGTATTTT.

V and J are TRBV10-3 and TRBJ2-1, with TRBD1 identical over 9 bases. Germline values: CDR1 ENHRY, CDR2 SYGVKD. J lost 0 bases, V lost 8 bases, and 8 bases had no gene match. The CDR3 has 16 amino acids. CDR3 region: CAIRTGVIGSYNEQFF. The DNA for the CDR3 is TGTGCCATCCGGACAGGGGTAATAGGCTCCTACAATGAGCAGTTCTTC.

In nucleotides, the CDR3 is TGTGCCAGCAGCTTTCCCCTAGCGGGAGGGGCCTACAATGAGCAGTTCTTC. Encoded protein: CASSFPLAGGAYNEQFF. This rearrangement joins TRBV7-2 to TRBJ2-1, with 12 bases lining up with TRBD2. The CDR3 contains 17 residues. V shed 3 bases, J shed 2 bases, and the junction held 5 bases outside the gene matches. Germline lookup yields CDR1 SGHTA and CDR2 FQGNSA.

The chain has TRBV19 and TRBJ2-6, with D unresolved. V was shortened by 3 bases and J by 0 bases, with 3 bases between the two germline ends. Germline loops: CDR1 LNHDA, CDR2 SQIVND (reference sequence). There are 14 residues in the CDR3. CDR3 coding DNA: TGTGCCAGTAGTATCAGCTCTGGGGCCAACGTCCTGACTTTC. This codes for CASSISSGANVLTF.